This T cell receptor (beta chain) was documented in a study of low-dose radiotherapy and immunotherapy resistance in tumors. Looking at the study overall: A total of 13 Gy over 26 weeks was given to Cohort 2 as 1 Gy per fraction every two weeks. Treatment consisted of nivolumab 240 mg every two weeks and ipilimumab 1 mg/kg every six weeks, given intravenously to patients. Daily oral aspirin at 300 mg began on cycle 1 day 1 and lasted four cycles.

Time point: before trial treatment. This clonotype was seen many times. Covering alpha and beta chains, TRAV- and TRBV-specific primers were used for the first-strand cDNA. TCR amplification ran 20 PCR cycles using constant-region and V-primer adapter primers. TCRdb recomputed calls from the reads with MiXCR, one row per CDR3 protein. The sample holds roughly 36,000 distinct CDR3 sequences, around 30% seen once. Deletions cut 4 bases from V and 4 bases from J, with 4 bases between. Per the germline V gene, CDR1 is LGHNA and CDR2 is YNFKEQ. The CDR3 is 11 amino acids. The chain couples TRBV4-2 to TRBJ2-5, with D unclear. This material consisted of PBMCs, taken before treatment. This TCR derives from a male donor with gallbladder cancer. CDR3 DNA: TGTGCCAGCAGCCCAGGAGAGACCCAGTACTTC. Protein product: CASSPGETQYF.